The table lists the clone carrying this T cell receptor (beta chain) with a count of one. Its antigen is as yet unknown. The CDR3 totals 17 residues. CDR1 and CDR2 (germline): SGHAT, FQNNGV. The V gene end was trimmed by 3 bases and the J gene end by 4 bases; junction bases not matched to a gene: 9. These data come from a study of Tregs in tolerant kidney transplant recipients. Study results and caveats: Expanding Tregs on activated donor B cells appeared to best identify donor-specific TCRbeta clones. Few patients were studied, so findings need validation in larger groups.

Unstimulated Tregs (CD4+CD25+CD127-) and CD4+CD25- non-Tregs were sorted from PBMCs. Sequencing used immunoSEQ multiplex PCR; TCRdb keeps in-frame clones, though not all of them. The sample holds tens of thousands of clones, roughly 89% seen once. The genes are TRBV11-2 and TRBJ1-6; TRBD1 agrees at 7 bases. The receptor comes from a human donor in good health. Sequences were obtained from CD4+ T cells from blood. CDR3 DNA: TGTGCCAGCAGCTTCCTTGAGGGACAGATTTATAATTCACCCCTCCACTTT. Translating gives CASSFLEGQIYNSPLHF.